This T cell receptor (beta chain) was identified during a study of vaccination effects on CD4 cells after COVID-19. In regard to this clone: The antigen remains undetermined.

Per the germline V gene, CDR1 is SGHRS and CDR2 is YFSETQ. This CDR3 is 16 amino acids long. Unmatched junction bases numbered 6, after V lost 0 bases and J lost 2 bases. Subsequent to a culture period of nine to ten days, CD4+ T cells were isolated. This individual contracted SARS-CoV-2 between March and December 2020, as verified by PCR. Each person got two doses of an mRNA SARS-CoV-2 vaccine, BNT162b2 or mRNA-1273. This table comes from immunoSEQ multiplex PCR, and its TCRdb copy is limited to in-frame clones, with some not included. The table shows nearly 35,000 clones, with around 72% occurring only once.

This receptor was obtained from a human donor who had a prior SARS-CoV-2 infection. The sequences come from CD4+ T cells from PBMCs cultured without peptide, collected after COVID-19 vaccination. This rearrangement joins TRBV5-1 to TRBJ2-7; 9 nucleotides match TRBD2. The CDR3 loop is CASSLGLAEPAYEQYF. CDR3 sequence (DNA): TGCGCCAGCAGCTTGGGACTAGCGGAGCCCGCCTACGAGCAGTACTTC.